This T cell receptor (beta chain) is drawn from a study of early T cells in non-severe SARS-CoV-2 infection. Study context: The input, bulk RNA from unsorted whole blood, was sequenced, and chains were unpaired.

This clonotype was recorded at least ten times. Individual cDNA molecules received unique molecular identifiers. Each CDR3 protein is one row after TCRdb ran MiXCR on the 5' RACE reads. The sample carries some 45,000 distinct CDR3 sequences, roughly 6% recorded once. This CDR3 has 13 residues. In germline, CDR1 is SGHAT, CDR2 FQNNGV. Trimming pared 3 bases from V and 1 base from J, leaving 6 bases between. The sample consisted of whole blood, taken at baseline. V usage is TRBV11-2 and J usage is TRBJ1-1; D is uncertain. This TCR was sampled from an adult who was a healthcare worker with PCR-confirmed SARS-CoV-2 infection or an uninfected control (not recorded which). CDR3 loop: CASSFIQNTEAFF. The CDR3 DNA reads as TGTGCCAGCAGCTTTATCCAGAACACTGAAGCTTTCTTT.